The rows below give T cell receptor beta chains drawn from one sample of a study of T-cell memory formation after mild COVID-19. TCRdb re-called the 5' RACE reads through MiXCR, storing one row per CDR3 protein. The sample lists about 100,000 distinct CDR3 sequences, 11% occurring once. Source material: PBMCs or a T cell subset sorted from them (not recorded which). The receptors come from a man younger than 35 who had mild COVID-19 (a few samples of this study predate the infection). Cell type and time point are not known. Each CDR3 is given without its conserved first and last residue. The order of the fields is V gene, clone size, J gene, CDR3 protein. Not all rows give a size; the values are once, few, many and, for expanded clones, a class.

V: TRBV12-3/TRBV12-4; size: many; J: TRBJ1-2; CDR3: ASGLRDRTYLAYGYT
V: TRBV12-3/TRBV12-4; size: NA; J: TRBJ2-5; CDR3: ASISDREGETQY
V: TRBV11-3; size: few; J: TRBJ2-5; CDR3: ASSRGSAGGQETQY
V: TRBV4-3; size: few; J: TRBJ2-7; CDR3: ASSQDLKIAGRFYEQY
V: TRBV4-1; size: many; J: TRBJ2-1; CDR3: ASSQELAEYNEQF
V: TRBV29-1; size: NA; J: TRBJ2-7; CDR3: SVVVPGSYEQY
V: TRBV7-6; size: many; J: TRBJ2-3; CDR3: ASSLWDRTPDTQY
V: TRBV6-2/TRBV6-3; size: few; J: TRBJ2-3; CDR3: ASSWGQGLDTQY
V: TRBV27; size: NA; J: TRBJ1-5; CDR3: ASSLGQANQPQH
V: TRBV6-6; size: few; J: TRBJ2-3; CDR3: ASSYPGGMGAQY
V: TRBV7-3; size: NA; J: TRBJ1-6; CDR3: ASSLGTVNSPLH
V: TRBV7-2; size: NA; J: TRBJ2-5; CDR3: ASSPTTGGPEETQY
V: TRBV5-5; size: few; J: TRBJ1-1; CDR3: ASSSGTGMNTEAF
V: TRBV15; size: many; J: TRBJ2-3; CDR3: ATSRLQGRTQY
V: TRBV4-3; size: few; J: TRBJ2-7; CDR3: ASSPSGTGIGQY
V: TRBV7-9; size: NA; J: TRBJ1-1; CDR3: ASSFGGRRTEAF
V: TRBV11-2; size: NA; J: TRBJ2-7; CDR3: ASSPGIFEQY
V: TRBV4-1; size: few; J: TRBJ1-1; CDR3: ASSPGQGDLGTEAF
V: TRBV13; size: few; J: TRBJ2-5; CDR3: ASSPIGLAGETQY
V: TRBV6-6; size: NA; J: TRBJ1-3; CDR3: ASSASGSGNTIY
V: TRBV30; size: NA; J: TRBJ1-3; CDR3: AWSVRFGSGNTIY
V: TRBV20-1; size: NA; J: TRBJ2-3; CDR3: SAQGGTDTQY
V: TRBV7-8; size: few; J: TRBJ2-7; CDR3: ASSSRPFYEQY
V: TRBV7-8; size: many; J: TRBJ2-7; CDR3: ASSWAGEAQY
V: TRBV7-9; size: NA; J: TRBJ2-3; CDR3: ASSFTPSGGWDTQY
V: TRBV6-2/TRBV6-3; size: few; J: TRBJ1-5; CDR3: ASTRLQPQH
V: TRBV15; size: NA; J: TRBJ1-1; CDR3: ATSRDLTFGALNTEAF
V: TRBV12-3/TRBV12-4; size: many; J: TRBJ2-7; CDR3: ASSTGTGFYEQY
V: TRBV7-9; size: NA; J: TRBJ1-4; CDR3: ASSPPAGRSNEKLF
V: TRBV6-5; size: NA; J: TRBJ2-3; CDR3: ASSESGVRTDTQY
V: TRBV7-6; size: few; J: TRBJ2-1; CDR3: ASSEGVTSYNEQF
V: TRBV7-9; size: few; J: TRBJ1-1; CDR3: ASSPPGQSFPEAF
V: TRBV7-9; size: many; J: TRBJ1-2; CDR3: ASSFGTGVYT
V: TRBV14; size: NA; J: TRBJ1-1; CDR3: ASSPDRVRGNTEAF
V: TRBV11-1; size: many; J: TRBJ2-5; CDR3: ASSPPDRGQETQY
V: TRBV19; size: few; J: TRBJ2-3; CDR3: ASSLAGGAATQY
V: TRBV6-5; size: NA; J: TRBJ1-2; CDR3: ATTKGPNYGYT
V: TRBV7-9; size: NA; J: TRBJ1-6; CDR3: ASTDGGWYNSPLH
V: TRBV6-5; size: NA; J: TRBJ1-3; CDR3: ASSYGTSSGNTIY
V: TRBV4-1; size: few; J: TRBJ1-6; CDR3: ASSQVRVAAAPLH
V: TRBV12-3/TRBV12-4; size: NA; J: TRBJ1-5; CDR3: ASSSDRESSNQPQH
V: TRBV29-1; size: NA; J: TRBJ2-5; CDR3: SVVQRGQPRETQY
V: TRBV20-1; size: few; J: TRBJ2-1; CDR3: SARGERHNEQF
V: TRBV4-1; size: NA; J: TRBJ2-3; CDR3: ASSPTGGGTGYTDTQY
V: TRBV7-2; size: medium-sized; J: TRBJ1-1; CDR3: ASSISSTEAF
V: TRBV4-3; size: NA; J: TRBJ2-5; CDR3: ASSRGTSETQY
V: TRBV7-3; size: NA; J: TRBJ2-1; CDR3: ASSLGLKGAGNEQF
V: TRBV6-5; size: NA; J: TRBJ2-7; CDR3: ASSRLSSGGSYEQY
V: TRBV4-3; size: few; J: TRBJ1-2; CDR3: ASSQDWASLHYGYT
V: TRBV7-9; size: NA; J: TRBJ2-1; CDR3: ASIPWQGNNEQF
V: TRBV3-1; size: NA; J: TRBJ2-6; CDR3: ASSQAGSGANVLT
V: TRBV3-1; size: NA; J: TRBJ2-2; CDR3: ASSPGANTGELF
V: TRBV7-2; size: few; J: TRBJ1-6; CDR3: ASSTSSYNSPLH
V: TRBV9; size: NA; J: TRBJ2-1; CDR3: ASSSPATDYNEQF
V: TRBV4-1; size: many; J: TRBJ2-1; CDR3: ASSQDLLTGGNNEQF